This TCR beta chain was observed in a study of CD8 T cells in ankylosing spondylitis. The V gene's germline CDR1 is SGDLS and CDR2 YYNGEE. V dropped 0 bases and J dropped 4 bases, with 10 bases sitting between them. This CDR3 contains 15 residues. This clonotype was observed at least ten times. Its specificity is not known. Overall study results and limits: Characteristic of ankylosing spondylitis blood, it appeared, was a TCR beta motif comprising about eight highly homologous variants. Previously reported in reactive arthritis synovial fluid and blood were some of the motif variants.

Each CDR3 protein is one row after TCRdb ran MiXCR on the 5' RACE reads. In the table there are 10,000 to 15,000 distinct CDR3 sequences, about 2.7% of which are singletons. The sequenced sample was blood, either unsorted or a sorted T cell fraction (not recorded which). This clonotype was obtained from a male donor with ankylosing spondylitis or in good health (not recorded which). The chain employs TRBV9 and TRBJ1-4; D unresolved. The CDR3 spells CASSVGVGFNEKLFF. The CDR3 DNA reads TGTGCCAGCAGCGTAGGTGTAGGGTTTAATGAAAAACTGTTTTTT.